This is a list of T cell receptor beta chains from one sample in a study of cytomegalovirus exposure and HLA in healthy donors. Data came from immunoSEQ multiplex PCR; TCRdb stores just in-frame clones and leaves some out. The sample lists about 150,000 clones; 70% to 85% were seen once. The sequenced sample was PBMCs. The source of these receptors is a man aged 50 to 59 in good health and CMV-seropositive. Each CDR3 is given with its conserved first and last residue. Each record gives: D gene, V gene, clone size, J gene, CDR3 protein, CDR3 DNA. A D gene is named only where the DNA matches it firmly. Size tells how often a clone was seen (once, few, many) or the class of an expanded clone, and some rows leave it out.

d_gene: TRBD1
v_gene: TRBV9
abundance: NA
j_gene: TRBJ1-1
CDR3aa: CASSVEGGAGGGGTEAFF
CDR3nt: TGTGCCAGCAGCGTAGAGGGGGGGGCAGGGGGCGGGGGAACTGAAGCTTTCTTT

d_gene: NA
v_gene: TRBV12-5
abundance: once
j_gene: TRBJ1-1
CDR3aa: CASGLVGAASWNTEAFF
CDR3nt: TGTGCTAGTGGTTTGGTAGGGGCAGCGAGCTGGAACACTGAAGCTTTCTTT

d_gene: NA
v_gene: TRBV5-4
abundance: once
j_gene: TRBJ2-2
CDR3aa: CASSLDSTGELFF
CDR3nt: TGTGCCAGCAGCTTGGATAGCACCGGGGAGCTGTTTTTT

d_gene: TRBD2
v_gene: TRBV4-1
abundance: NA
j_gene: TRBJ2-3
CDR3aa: CASSQDLAGADTQYF
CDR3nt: TGCGCCAGCAGCCAAGATCTGGCGGGAGCAGATACGCAGTATTTT

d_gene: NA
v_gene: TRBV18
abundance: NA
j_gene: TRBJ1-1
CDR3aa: CASSSDRTLTLAEAFF
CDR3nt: TGTGCCAGCTCATCCGACAGGACCCTTACACTGGCTGAAGCTTTCTTT

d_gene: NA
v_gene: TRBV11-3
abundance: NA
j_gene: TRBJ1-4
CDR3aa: CASSESSGATNEKLFF
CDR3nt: TGTGCCAGCAGCGAGAGCTCAGGGGCAACTAATGAAAAACTGTTTTTT

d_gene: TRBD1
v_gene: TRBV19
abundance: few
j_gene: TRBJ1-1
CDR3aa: CASSNSDRGYAEAFF
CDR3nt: TGTGCCAGTAGTAACTCAGACAGGGGGTACGCTGAAGCTTTCTTT

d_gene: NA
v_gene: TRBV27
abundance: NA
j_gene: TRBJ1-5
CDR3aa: CASSSYNRDSNQPQHF
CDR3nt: TGTGCCAGCAGTTCTTATAACAGGGATAGCAATCAGCCCCAGCATTTT

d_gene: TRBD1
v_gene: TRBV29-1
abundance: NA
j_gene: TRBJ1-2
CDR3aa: CSVGTGGYGYTF
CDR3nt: TGCAGCGTTGGCACAGGGGGCTATGGCTACACCTTC

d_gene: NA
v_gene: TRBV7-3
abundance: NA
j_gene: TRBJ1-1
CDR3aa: CASSAEGRATEAFF
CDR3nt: TGTGCCAGCAGCGCGGAGGGCAGGGCCACTGAAGCTTTCTTT

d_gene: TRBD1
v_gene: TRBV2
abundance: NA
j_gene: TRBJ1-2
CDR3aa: CASSEGNRGYGYTF
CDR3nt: TGTGCCAGCAGTGAAGGTAACAGGGGCTATGGCTACACCTTC

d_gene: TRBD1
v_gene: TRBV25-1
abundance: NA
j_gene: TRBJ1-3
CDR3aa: CASSPGQSAGNTIYF
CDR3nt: TGTGCCAGCAGTCCGGGACAGTCAGCTGGAAACACCATATATTTT

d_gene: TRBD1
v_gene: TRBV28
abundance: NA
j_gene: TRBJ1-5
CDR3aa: CASRWTGYSNQPQHF
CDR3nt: TGTGCCAGCAGATGGACAGGGTATAGCAATCAGCCCCAGCATTTT

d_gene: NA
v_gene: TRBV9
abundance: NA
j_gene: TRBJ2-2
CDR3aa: CASLGDTGELFF
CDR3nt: TGTGCCAGCCTAGGGGACACCGGGGAGCTGTTTTTT

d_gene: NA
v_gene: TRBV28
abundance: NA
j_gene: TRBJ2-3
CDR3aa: CASSLVSPDTQYF
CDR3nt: TGTGCCAGCAGTTTAGTTTCTCCAGATACGCAGTATTTT

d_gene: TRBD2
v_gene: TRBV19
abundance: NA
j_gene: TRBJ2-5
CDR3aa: CASSIHSIRLAGTQETQYF
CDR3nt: TGTGCCAGTAGCATACACTCTATTAGACTAGCGGGGACTCAAGAGACCCAGTACTTC

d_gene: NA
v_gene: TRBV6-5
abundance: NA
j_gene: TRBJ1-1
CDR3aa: CASSYSYEGRAEAFF
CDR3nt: TGTGCCAGCAGTTACTCCTACGAGGGTAGGGCTGAAGCTTTCTTT

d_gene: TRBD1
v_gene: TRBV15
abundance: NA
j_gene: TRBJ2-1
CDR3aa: CATSRFGPGQGPSSYNEQFF
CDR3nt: TGTGCCACCAGCAGATTTGGTCCGGGACAGGGACCGAGCTCCTACAATGAGCAGTTCTTC

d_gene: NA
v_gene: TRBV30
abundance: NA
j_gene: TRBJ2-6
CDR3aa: CALDSSGANVLTF
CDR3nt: TGTGCCTTAGACAGCTCTGGGGCCAACGTCCTGACTTTC

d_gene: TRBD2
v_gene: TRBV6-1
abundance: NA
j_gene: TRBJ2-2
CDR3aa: CAAGGGIINTGELFF
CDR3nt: TGTGCTGCAGGCGGGGGGATTATTAACACCGGGGAGCTGTTTTTT

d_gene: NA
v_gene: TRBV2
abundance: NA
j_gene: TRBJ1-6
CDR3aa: CASSDSPVSPLHF
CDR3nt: TGTGCCAGCAGTGATTCCCCAGTTTCACCCCTCCACTTT

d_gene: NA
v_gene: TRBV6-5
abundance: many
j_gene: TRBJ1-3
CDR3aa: CASSPGHLGNTIYF
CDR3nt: TGTGCCAGCAGTCCGGGACACTTGGGAAACACCATATATTTT

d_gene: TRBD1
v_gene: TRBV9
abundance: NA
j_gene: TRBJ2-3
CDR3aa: CASSVGPFGQGEDTQYF
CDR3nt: TGTGCCAGCAGCGTAGGCCCGTTCGGACAGGGGGAAGATACGCAGTATTTT

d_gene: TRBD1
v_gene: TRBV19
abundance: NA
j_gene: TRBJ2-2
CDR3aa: CASRDRGRGGELFF
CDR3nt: TGTGCCAGTAGGGACAGGGGGCGAGGCGGGGAGCTGTTTTTT

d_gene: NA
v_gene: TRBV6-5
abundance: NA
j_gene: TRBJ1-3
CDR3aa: CASTGISGNTIYF
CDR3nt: TGTGCCAGTACAGGAATCTCTGGAAACACCATATATTTT

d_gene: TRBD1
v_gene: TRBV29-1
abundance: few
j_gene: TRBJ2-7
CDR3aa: CSVGTGGEYEQYF
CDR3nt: TGCAGCGTTGGGACAGGGGGCGAGTACGAGCAGTACTTC

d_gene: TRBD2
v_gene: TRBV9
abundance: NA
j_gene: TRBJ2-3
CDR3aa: CASSVGSSGSTDTQYF
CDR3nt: TGTGCCAGCAGCGTAGGCTCTAGCGGGAGCACAGATACGCAGTATTTT

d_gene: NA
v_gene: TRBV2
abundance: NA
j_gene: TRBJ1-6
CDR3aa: CASGGASSYNSPLHF
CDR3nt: TGTGCCAGCGGTGGAGCGAGCTCCTATAATTCACCCCTCCACTTT

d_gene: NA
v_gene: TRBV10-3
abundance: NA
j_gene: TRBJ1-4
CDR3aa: CAISPGDNEKLFF
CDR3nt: TGTGCCATCAGCCCAGGGGATAATGAAAAACTGTTTTTT

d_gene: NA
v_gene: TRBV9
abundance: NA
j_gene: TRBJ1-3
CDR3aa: CASSQGQSLSGNTIYF
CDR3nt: TGTGCCAGCAGCCAAGGACAGTCACTCTCTGGAAACACCATATATTTT

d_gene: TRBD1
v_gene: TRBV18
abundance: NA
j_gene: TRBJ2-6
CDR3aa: CASSPKTGSVSGANVLTF
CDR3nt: TGTGCCAGCTCACCTAAGACAGGGAGCGTCTCTGGGGCCAACGTCCTGACTTTC

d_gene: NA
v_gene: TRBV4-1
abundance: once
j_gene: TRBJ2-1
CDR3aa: CASSQYTGNNEQFF
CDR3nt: TGCGCCAGCAGCCAATACACAGGGAACAATGAGCAGTTCTTC

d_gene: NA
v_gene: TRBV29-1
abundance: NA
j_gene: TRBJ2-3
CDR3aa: CSVKTVGDTDTQYF
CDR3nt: TGCAGCGTAAAAACCGTCGGGGACACAGATACGCAGTATTTT